Listed here are 27 T cell receptor beta chains from one sample, sequenced in a study of blood T cells in healthy people across ages. A second about 6 to 12 cycle PCR used barcoded and J-beta primers. TCRdb called the 5' RACE reads again in MiXCR, with one record for every CDR3 protein. There are 1,500,000 or so distinct CDR3 sequences in the sample; less than 45% occur only once, and approximately 4.1% lies in the top ten. The sequencing input was blood. These receptors came from a woman aged 18-29 years in good health.

CDR3: CASSQDIGYGQPQHF. CDR3 nucleotides: TGCGCCAGCAGCCAAGATATTGGGTATGGTCAGCCCCAGCATTTT. The V gene is TRBV4-1, the J gene TRBJ1-5; no clear D. Germline CDR1 MGHRA, CDR2 YSYEKL. Trimming pared 0 bases from V and 6 bases from J, leaving 12 bases between. The CDR3 covers 15 residues.

J is TRBJ1-1 and V is TRBV9; 8 positions agree with TRBD1. Germline trimming cut 3 bases from V and 7 bases from J; bases unmatched to any gene: 5. The germline CDR1 and CDR2 sequences are SGDLS and YYNGEE. This CDR3 is 13 amino acids long. Here the CDR3 reads CASSETGDHEAFF. CDR3 coding DNA: TGTGCCAGCAGCGAGACAGGGGACCATGAAGCTTTCTTT.

This clonotype came up a few times. The chain joins TRBV9 to TRBJ2-1; a weak D match, TRBD2 (6 bases). Germline V lookup: CDR1 SGDLS, CDR2 YYNGEE. Trimming cost V 2 bases and J 4 bases, with 13 bases left between them. There are 15 residues in the CDR3. CDR3: CASSVRDFLYNEQFF. The CDR3, as DNA: TGTGCCAGCAGCGTCCGGGACTTCCTTTACAATGAGCAGTTCTTC.

This clonotype was seen only a few times. This rearrangement joins TRBV20-1 to TRBJ1-5; D is unresolved. Looked up from germline, CDR1 is DFQATT and CDR2 is SNEGSKA (reference sequence). This CDR3 is 15 amino acids long. Deletions cut 3 bases from V and 0 bases from J, with 12 bases between. The CDR3 protein is CSASARSHSNQPQHF. The CDR3 coding sequence is TGCAGTGCTAGTGCGCGCAGCCATAGCAATCAGCCCCAGCATTTT.

J is TRBJ2-5 and V is TRBV27, with D perhaps TRBD1 or TRBD2 (5 bases each). There are 15 residues in the CDR3. CDR1 MNHEY and CDR2 SMNVEV come from the germline V gene (reference sequence). V lost 2 bases and J lost 4, with 14 bases in between. The CDR3, as DNA: TGTGCCAGCAGTTTAACAGCTCTCGGGGCAGAGACCCAGTACTTC. It encodes CASSLTALGAETQYF.

The V and J genes are TRBV20-1 and TRBJ2-3, with D possibly being TRBD1 or TRBD2 (6 bases each). V was shortened by 7 bases and J by 2 bases, with 19 bases between the two germline ends. Germline-derived CDR1 and CDR2 are DFQATT and SNEGSKA (reference sequence). The CDR3 is 15 amino acids. CDR3 residues: CSVKQEGDSTDTQYF. CDR3 sequence (DNA): TGCAGTGTAAAGCAAGAGGGGGACTCCACAGATACGCAGTATTTT.

The rearrangement links TRBV6-1 to TRBJ2-1; TRBD2 matches at 8 bases. CDR3 length: 17 residues. V dropped 6 bases and J dropped 10; count of bases not matched to a gene: 20. Germline-derived CDR1 and CDR2 are MNHNS and SASEGT. This CDR3 reads CASSLNRRAGGLYEQFF. CDR3 DNA sequence: TGTGCCAGCAGCTTGAATAGGAGGGCGGGAGGATTATACGAGCAGTTCTTC.

This clonotype was recorded a few times. This chain connects TRBV6-2 or TRBV6-3 to TRBJ2-1, with 14 bases matching TRBD2. The germline gives CDR1 MNHEY, CDR2 SVGEGT. The J segment lost 1 base and the V segment lost 6 bases, leaving 8 bases of the junction unmatched. CDR3 length: 18 residues. The CDR3 protein is CASRSLGLAGGSYNEQFF. CDR3 bases: TGTGCCAGCAGATCCCTTGGACTAGCGGGGGGTTCCTACAATGAGCAGTTCTTC.

This clonotype was found a few times. The CDR3 nucleotides are TGTGCCAGCAGCCCCCACCCGGGGGGAGGCTACACCTTC. Translating gives CASSPHPGGGYTF. The chain combines TRBV7-9 with TRBJ1-2, with D possibly being TRBD1 (5 bases). This CDR3 region has 13 residues. From germline, CDR1 is SEHNR and CDR2 FQNEAQ (reference sequence). The V end was cut by 5 bases, the J end by 8 bases, with 15 bases between. Using reference TRBV7-9 and TRBJ1-2 for the parts outside the CDR3, the full variable domain is DTGVSQNPRHKITKRGQNVTFRCDPISEHNRLYWYRQTLGQGPEFLTYFQNEAQLEKSRLLSDRFSAERPKGSFSTLEIQRTEQGDSAMYLCASSPHPGGGYTFGSGTRLTVV.

This chain uses TRBV15 with TRBJ2-4; D uncertain. Near its end, the DNA agrees better with TRBJ2-7, so the J call may be wrong. Germline assignment: CDR1 LNHNV and CDR2 YYDKDF (reference sequence). CDR3 length: 15 residues. The CDR3, as DNA: TGTGCCACCAGCTCCCACATGGGCATAGCCTACGAGCAGTACTTC. Protein product: CATSSHMGIAYEQYF.

This clonotype was seen more than once but under ten times. V and J are TRBV4-3 and TRBJ2-1; TRBD2 agrees at 13 bases. Germline V CDR1 and CDR2: LGHNA, YSLEER. V trimming: 3 bases; J trimming: 5 bases; junction bases outside the gene matches: 7. The CDR3 runs 17 residues. CDR3 in DNA: TGCGCCAGCAGCCACGGACTAGCGGGAGTAGGGCACAATGAGCAGTTCTTC. This gives the protein CASSHGLAGVGHNEQFF.

This chain connects TRBV6-1 to TRBJ2-4; 13 bases fit TRBD2. Trimming took 7 bases from V and 13 from J; bases not matched to a gene: 19. Germline V CDR1 and CDR2: MNHNS, SASEGT. This CDR3 is 17 amino acids long. This CDR3 reads CASTLGGTSGIYNEQYF. Written as DNA, the CDR3 is TGTGCCAGCACCTTAGGGGGGACTAGCGGGATATACAATGAGCAGTACTTC.

The chain employs TRBV20-1 and TRBJ2-7; D could derive from TRBD1 or TRBD2 (5 bases each). CDR1 and CDR2 (germline): DFQATT, SNEGSKA (reference sequence). Trimming pared 4 bases from V and 10 bases from J, leaving 14 bases between. The CDR3 loop spans 11 amino acids. The CDR3 DNA is TGCAGTGCTATTCTGGGACGGGCCCAGTACTTC. It translates to CSAILGRAQYF.

This clonotype turned up a few times. This sequence joins TRBV9 and TRBJ2-2; D is perhaps TRBD2 (5 bases). The length of the CDR3 is 16 residues. V gave up 4 bases and J gave up 4 bases, with 17 bases separating them. Germline CDR1 reads SGDLS; CDR2 reads YYNGEE. The CDR3 sequence is CASSPRTGKSTGELFF. The CDR3 bases are TGTGCCAGCAGCCCCCGAACGGGAAAATCCACCGGGGAGCTGTTTTTT. The full variable domain, rest sourced from reference TRBV9 and TRBJ2-2, is DSGVTQTPKHLITATGQRVTLRCSPRSGDLSVYWYQQSLDQGLQFLIQYYNGEERAKGNILERFSAQQFPDLHSELNLSSLELGDSALYFCASSPRTGKSTGELFFGEGSRLTVL.

In this sample, this clonotype turned up many times. This chain uses TRBV7-2 with TRBJ1-6, with D perhaps matching TRBD1 (6 bases). CDR1 SGHTA and CDR2 FQGNSA come from the germline V gene. The CDR3 is 14 amino acids. V was clipped by 3 bases and J by 7 bases, with 10 bases between them. CDR3 bases: TGTGCCAGCAGCTTGACAGGAGTAAATTCACCCCTCCACTTT. The encoded protein is CASSLTGVNSPLHF.

J is TRBJ2-5 and V is TRBV29-1; weak D call: TRBD2 (6 bases). The CDR3 is 13 amino acids. Germline-derived CDR1 and CDR2 are SQVTM and ANQGSEA. The V and J ends lost 4 bases and 5 bases respectively, with 14 bases between them. CDR3 in amino acids: CSVASAKGETQYF. CDR3 sequence (DNA): TGCAGCGTTGCTAGCGCAAAGGGGGAGACCCAGTACTTC.

The rearrangement links TRBV10-3 to TRBJ2-7; D assignment may be TRBD1 or TRBD2 (5 bases each). The CDR3 extends over 14 amino acids. The germline V gene has CDR1 ENHRY and CDR2 SYGVKD. Deletions cut 9 bases from V and 3 bases from J, with 18 bases between. DNA of the CDR3: TGTGCCATAGCCTCGGGGCCCAGGAACTACGAGCAGTACTTC. This gives the protein CAIASGPRNYEQYF.

Concerning this clonotype itself: This may come from a read error, since a much larger clone is one base off. This chain connects TRBV3-1 to TRBJ1-6; D gene ambiguous. Germline V gene lookup returns CDR1 LGHDT and CDR2 YNNKEL (reference sequence). The CDR3 runs to 12 residues. The CDR3 is CSSSQVRSPLHF. CDR3 in DNA: TGTTCCAGCAGCCAAGTTCGTTCACCCCTCCACTTT.

This chain links TRBV12-5 with TRBJ1-2, with D maybe TRBD1 (6 bases). The CDR3 is 13 amino acids. V shed 3 bases and J shed 4 bases, with 9 bases lying between them. Germline V gene data show CDR1 as LGHNT and CDR2 as FRNRAP. The CDR3 nucleotides are TGTGCTAGTGGTTTCACAGGGAGCTATGGCTACACCTTC. Translating it yields CASGFTGSYGYTF.

This clonotype came up a few times. The rearrangement joins TRBV29-1 to TRBJ2-2; D is perhaps TRBD2 (6 bases). V lost 5 bases and J 3 bases, leaving 10 bases between the germline ends. The CDR3 has 13 residues. Germline loops: CDR1 SQVTM, CDR2 ANQGSEA. The CDR3 DNA reads as TGCAGCGTTCTTAGCGGTGACACCGGGGAGCTGTTTTTT. It translates to CSVLSGDTGELFF.

The chain is built from TRBV27 and TRBJ1-2; 8 bases line up with TRBD1. Germline lookup yields CDR1 MNHEY and CDR2 SMNVEV (reference sequence). The CDR3 runs 14 residues. V lost 5 bases to trimming and J lost 4 bases; unmatched junction nucleotides: 6. CDR3 sequence (DNA): TGTGCCAGCAGTGCCACCGGGACAGGCTATGGCTACACCTTC. Amino acid sequence: CASSATGTGYGYTF.

The V and J genes are TRBV2 and TRBJ2-3; TRBD2 aligns across 7 bases. The junction had 8 bases not matched to a gene; V was cut back by 6 bases and J by 5 bases. From germline, CDR1 is SNHLY and CDR2 FYNNEI. This CDR3 is 14 amino acids long. The CDR3 reads CASRERTSQDTQYF. In DNA form, the CDR3 reads TGTGCCAGCAGAGAGAGGACTAGTCAAGATACGCAGTATTTT.

The chain is built from TRBV9 and TRBJ2-1, with a possible D match to TRBD2 (5 bases). V was pared by 0 bases and J by 6 bases, with 10 bases between. The germline V gene has CDR1 SGDLS and CDR2 YYNGEE. CDR3 length equals 14 residues. This chain's CDR3 is CASSVAGLSNEQFF. The CDR3 region has the DNA TGTGCCAGCAGCGTAGCGGGATTATCCAATGAGCAGTTCTTC.

The chain recombines TRBV24-1 with TRBJ2-5, with 9 bases fitting TRBD2. CDR1 is KGHDR and CDR2 is SFDVKD in the germline V gene. The CDR3 consists of 16 residues. The J segment lost 3 bases and the V segment lost 3 bases, leaving 7 bases of the junction unmatched. As DNA, the CDR3 is TGTGCCACCAGTGATCCCCATTCTAGCGGGGAAGAGACCCAGTACTTC. This sequence encodes CATSDPHSSGEETQYF.

The rearrangement uses TRBV6-2 or TRBV6-3 and TRBJ2-7, with TRBD2 identical over 10 bases. Germline CDR1 and CDR2: MNHEY and SVGEGT. The CDR3 consists of 15 residues. The ends lost 6 bases at V and 7 bases at J; junction bases unmatched: 12. The CDR3 protein is CASRRTSGGIGEQYF. The CDR3 coding sequence is TGTGCCAGCAGAAGGACTAGCGGAGGAATTGGGGAGCAGTACTTC.

The count of this clonotype is one. This chain joins TRBV13 and TRBJ2-2; 9 bases map to TRBD1. In germline, CDR1 is PRHDT, CDR2 FYEKMQ (reference sequence). The trim removed 5 bases at V and 6 bases at J, leaving 4 bases unmatched. The CDR3 contains 14 residues. The CDR3 DNA follows: TGTGCCAGCAGCCGAAGACAGGGGGCCGGGGAGCTGTTTTTT. It yields the protein CASSRRQGAGELFF.

The chain is built from TRBV6-1 and TRBJ1-1; 8 bases map to TRBD1. V was pared by 8 bases and J by 4 bases, with 9 bases of the junction left unmatched. This CDR3 comprises 14 residues. Germline CDR1 is MNHNS and CDR2 is SASEGT. The CDR3 region has the DNA TGTGCCAGCCGGATTTCAGGGGGCCCCACTGAAGCTTTCTTT. It yields the protein CASRISGGPTEAFF.